These 13 T cell receptor beta chains originate from one sample sequenced in a study of radiation and T cells in renal cell carcinoma (TCRdb year 2020). The sample's time point label, in plain terms: blood 2 weeks post-SBRT. What this sample's treatment or condition label stands for: 15 Gy SBRT to primary tumor, nephrectomy 4 weeks later. Library preparation was by the immunoSEQ multiplex PCR assay. TCRdb limited this immuneACCESS table to in-frame rearrangements with V and J called. A share of clones is missing; checked studies link under half to unresolved V genes, and the rest is unexplained. Across this sample there are tens of thousands of clones, with 86% seen only once. The ten largest clonotypes hold more than 20% of the sample. The starting material was blood, obtained from a patient whose treatment included radiotherapy and nephrectomy. The receptors originated from a woman aged 45-65 years with renal cell carcinoma.

The V call is TRBV30, the J call TRBJ2-2; 7 nucleotides match TRBD2. The J segment lost 8 bases and the V segment lost 2 bases, leaving 11 bases of the junction unmatched. CDR3 size: 15 residues. The germline V gene encodes CDR1 GTSNPN and CDR2 SVGIG (reference sequence). The CDR3 nucleotides are TGTGCCTGGAGTTTGTCGGTAGCGGGTTCTGGGGAGCTGTTTTTT. Amino acid sequence: CAWSLSVAGSGELFF.

The rearrangement joins TRBV28 to TRBJ1-4, with D maybe TRBD1 (6 bases). CDR1 is MDHEN and CDR2 is SYDVKM in the germline V gene. Trimming removed 0 bases at V and 3 bases at J, with 11 bases between. The CDR3 consists of 16 residues. For the CDR3, the DNA is TGTGCCAGCAGTTTATGGCAGGGGATTCCTAATGAAAAACTGTTTTTT. This codes for CASSLWQGIPNEKLFF.

The V gene is TRBV25-1, the J gene TRBJ1-6; D unresolved. Germline assignment: CDR1 MGHDK and CDR2 SYGVNS. The CDR3 spans 13 residues. Trimming took off 2 bases at V and 15 bases at J, with 14 bases between the two ends. The CDR3 is CASSENDPADLHF. DNA of the CDR3: TGTGCCAGCAGTGAAAACGACCCGGCGGACCTCCACTTT.

In its sample, this clone was seen once. The rearrangement links TRBV7-2 to TRBJ2-7; possible D gene TRBD1, 7 bases. Germline V gene data show CDR1 as SGHTA and CDR2 as FQGNSA. The V end was cut by 5 bases, the J end by 7 bases, with 12 bases between. The CDR3 has 12 residues. CDR3 sequence: CASSPGGREQYF. The CDR3 region has the DNA TGTGCCAGCAGCCCAGGGGGGCGGGAGCAGTACTTC.

The chain combines TRBV30 with TRBJ2-2; 9 bases map to TRBD2. V lost 0 bases to trimming and J lost 7 bases; unmatched junction nucleotides: 15. The CDR3 length is 18 residues. Germline loops: CDR1 GTSNPN, CDR2 SVGIG (reference sequence). The CDR3 here is CAWSVQGWSGGFDGELFF. CDR3 coding DNA: TGTGCCTGGAGTGTACAAGGTTGGAGCGGGGGGTTTGACGGGGAGCTGTTTTTT. Looking up the rest from reference TRBV30 and TRBJ2-2 gives the full variable domain: SQTIHQWPATLVQPVGSPLSLECTVEGTSNPNLYWYRQAAGRGLQLLFYSVGIGQISSEVPQNLSASRPQDRQFILSSKKLLLSDSGFYLCAWSVQGWSGGFDGELFFGEGSRLTVL.

This rearrangement joins TRBV7-2 to TRBJ2-1; 9 positions agree with TRBD1. CDR3 length equals 15 residues. Germline V gives CDR1 SGHTA, CDR2 FQGNSA. Unmatched junction bases numbered 4, after V lost 5 bases and J lost 2 bases. CDR3 coding DNA: TGTGCCAGCAGCAACGACAGGGGGACCTACAATGAGCAGTTCTTC. It translates to CASSNDRGTYNEQFF.

The genes are TRBV9 and TRBJ2-3, with D unclear. CDR1 is SGDLS, CDR2 YYNGEE, per germline. This CDR3 is built from 15 residues. The V gene lost 0 bases and the J gene lost 0 bases, with 8 bases spanning the gap. CDR3 sequence (DNA): TGTGCCAGCAGCGTAGGTCTCGTTAGCACAGATACGCAGTATTTT. Residues: CASSVGLVSTDTQYF.

This chain uses TRBV7-2 with TRBJ1-2; a possible D gene is TRBD1 (6 bases). The CDR3 has 15 amino acids. Germline CDR1 SGHTA, CDR2 FQGNSA. V shed 4 bases and J shed 1 base, with 13 bases lying between them. CDR3 in DNA: TGTGCCAGCAGCTCAGTAGGGGGGGTTAACTATGGCTACACCTTC. It codes for CASSSVGGVNYGYTF.

This clone appeared a single time. The genes are TRBV27 and TRBJ1-1; D is uncertain. Germline CDR1 MNHEY, CDR2 SMNVEV (reference sequence). Trimming took off 5 bases at V and 0 bases at J, with 19 bases between the two ends. The CDR3 has 17 residues. The CDR3 reads CASSRGPLQAMNTEAFF. The CDR3 DNA is TGTGCCAGCAGTAGAGGACCCCTCCAAGCCATGAACACTGAAGCTTTCTTT.

CDR3 DNA: TGTGCCAGCAGGGTAGACAGCCCCTTTGGCTACACCTTC. It specifies CASRVDSPFGYTF. V usage is TRBV2 and J usage is TRBJ1-2; perhaps TRBD1 as D (5 bases). V was trimmed by 6 bases and J by 7 bases, leaving 15 bases between them. Looked up from germline, CDR1 is SNHLY and CDR2 is FYNNEI. This CDR3 is built from 13 residues.

This rearrangement joins TRBV4-3 to TRBJ1-3, with D possibly matching TRBD1 (5 bases). From germline, CDR1 is LGHNA and CDR2 YSLEER. The CDR3 is made up of 17 amino acids. V dropped 0 bases and J dropped 4 bases, with 16 bases sitting between them. The CDR3 protein is CASSQDVPSTEGNTIYF. The CDR3 DNA reads TGCGCCAGCAGCCAAGACGTCCCCTCGACAGAGGGAAACACCATATATTTT.

The V and J genes are TRBV6-6 and TRBJ1-6; no clear D gene. CDR3 length: 14 residues. Germline V CDR1 and CDR2: MNHNY, SVGAGI (reference sequence). V was shortened by 0 bases and J by 10 bases, with 10 bases between the two germline ends. The DNA for the CDR3 is TGTGCCAGCAGTTACTCGACCTCCAAGTCACCCCTCCACTTT. Amino acid sequence: CASSYSTSKSPLHF.

The J gene is TRBJ2-2, the V gene TRBV5-1; 8 bases line up with TRBD1. CDR1 is SGHRS and CDR2 is YFSETQ in the germline V gene. J lost 7 bases, V lost 0 bases, and 5 bases had no gene match. CDR3 length: 15 residues. The CDR3 nucleotides read TGCGCCAGCAGCTTGGGGCAGGGGGCGATCGGGGAGCTGTTTTTT. It translates to CASSLGQGAIGELFF.